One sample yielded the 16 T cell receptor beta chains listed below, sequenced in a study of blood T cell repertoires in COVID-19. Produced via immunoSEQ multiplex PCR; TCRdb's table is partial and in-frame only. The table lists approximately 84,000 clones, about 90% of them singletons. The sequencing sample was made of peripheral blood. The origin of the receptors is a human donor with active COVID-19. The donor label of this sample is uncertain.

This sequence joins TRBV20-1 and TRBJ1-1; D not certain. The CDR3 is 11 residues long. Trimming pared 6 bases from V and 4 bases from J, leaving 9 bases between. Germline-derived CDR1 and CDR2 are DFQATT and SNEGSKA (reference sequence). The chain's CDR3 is CSAEKSTEAFF. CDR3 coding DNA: TGCAGTGCGGAGAAGAGCACTGAAGCTTTCTTT.

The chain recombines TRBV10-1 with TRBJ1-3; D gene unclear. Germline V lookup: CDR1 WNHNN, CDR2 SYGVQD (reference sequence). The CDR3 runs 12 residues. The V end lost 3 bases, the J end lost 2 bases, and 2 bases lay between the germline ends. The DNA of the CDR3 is TGCGCCAGCAGTGATACTGGAAACACCATATATTTT. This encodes CASSDTGNTIYF.

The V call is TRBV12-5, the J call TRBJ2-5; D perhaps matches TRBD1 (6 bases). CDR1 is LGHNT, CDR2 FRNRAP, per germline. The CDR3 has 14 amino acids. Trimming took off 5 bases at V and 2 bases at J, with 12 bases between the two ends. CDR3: CASGRQDRQETQYF. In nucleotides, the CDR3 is TGTGCTAGTGGTCGTCAGGACAGACAAGAGACCCAGTACTTC. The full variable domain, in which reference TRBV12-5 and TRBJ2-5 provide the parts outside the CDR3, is DARVTQTPRHKVTEMGQEVTMRCQPILGHNTVFWYRQTMMQGLELLAYFRNRAPLDDSGMPKDRFSAEMPDATLATLKIQPSEPRDSAVYFCASGRQDRQETQYFGPGTRLLVL.

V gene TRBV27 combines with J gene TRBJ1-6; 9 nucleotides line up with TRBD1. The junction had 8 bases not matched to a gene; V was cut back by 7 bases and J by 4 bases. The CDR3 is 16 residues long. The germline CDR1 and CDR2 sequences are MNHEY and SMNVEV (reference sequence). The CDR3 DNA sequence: TGTGCCAGCACCGAAGCCGGGACAGGGTATAATTCACCCCTCCACTTT. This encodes CASTEAGTGYNSPLHF.

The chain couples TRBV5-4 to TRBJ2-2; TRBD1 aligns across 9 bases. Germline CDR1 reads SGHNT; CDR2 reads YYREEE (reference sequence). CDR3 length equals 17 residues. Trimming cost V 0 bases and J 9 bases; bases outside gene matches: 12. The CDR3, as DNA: TGTGCCAGCAGCTTGGCAAAGGGACAGGGAGCATTGTGGGAGCTGTTTTTT. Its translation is CASSLAKGQGALWELFF.

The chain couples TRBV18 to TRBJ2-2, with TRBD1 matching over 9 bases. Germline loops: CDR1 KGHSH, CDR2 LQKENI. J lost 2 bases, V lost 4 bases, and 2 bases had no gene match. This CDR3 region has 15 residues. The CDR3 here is CASSRTGANTGELFF. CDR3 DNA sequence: TGTGCCAGCTCACGGACAGGGGCTAACACCGGGGAGCTGTTTTTT.

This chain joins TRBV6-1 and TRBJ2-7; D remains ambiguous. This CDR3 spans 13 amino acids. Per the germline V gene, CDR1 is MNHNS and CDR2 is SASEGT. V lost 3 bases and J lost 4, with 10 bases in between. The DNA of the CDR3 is TGTGCCAGCAGTGAGGTCGGTTATTACGAGCAGTACTTC. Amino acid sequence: CASSEVGYYEQYF.

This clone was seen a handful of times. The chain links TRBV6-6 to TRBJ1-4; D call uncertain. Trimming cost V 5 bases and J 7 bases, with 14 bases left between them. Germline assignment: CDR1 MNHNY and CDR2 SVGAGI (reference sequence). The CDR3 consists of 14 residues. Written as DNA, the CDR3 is TGTGCCAGCAGTCCCACTCAAAGTAGTGAAAAACTGTTTTTT. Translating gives CASSPTQSSEKLFF.

The DNA for the CDR3 is TGTGCCAGCAGTTACCCCCACGACAGGGGTGGTGAAGCTTTCTTT. Protein product: CASSYPHDRGGEAFF. The genes are TRBV6-5 and TRBJ1-1; 8 positions match TRBD1. CDR1 MNHEY and CDR2 SVGAGI come from the germline V gene. The CDR3 consists of 15 residues. V lost 2 bases and J lost 7; bases outside the gene matches: 9.

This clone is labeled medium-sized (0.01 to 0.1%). The CDR3 reads CASSWAGGHSEQYF. The CDR3 DNA sequence: TGTGCCAGCAGTTGGGCAGGGGGCCATAGCGAGCAGTACTTC. The V call is TRBV6-5, the J call TRBJ2-7, with TRBD1 identical over 8 bases. Germline CDR1 MNHEY, CDR2 SVGAGI. This CDR3 is 14 amino acids long. V was clipped by 4 bases and J by 6 bases; unmatched bases: 8.

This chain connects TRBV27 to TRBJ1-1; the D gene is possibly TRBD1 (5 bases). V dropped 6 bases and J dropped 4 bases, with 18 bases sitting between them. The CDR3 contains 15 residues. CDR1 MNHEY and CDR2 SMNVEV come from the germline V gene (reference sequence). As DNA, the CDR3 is TGTGCCAGCAGACGTAATATGATTAGGGGCACTGAAGCTTTCTTT. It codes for CASRRNMIRGTEAFF.

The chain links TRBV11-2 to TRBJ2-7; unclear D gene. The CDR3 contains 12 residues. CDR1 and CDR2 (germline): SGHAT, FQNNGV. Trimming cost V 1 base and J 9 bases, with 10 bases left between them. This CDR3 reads CASSLGPNPQYF. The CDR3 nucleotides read TGTGCCAGCAGCTTAGGGCCAAACCCGCAGTACTTC.

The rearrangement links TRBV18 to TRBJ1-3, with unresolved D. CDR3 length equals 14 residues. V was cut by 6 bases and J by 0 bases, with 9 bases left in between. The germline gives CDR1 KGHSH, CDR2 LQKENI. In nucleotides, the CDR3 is TGTGCCAGCTCCGGGGAGAACTCTGGAAACACCATATATTTT. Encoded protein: CASSGENSGNTIYF.

In DNA, the CDR3 is TGTGCCAGCAGGCGGGTCCTCTCGGGTCAGCCCCAGCATTTT. Translated: CASRRVLSGQPQHF. The genes are TRBV28 and TRBJ1-5; no definite D call. Germline CDR1 is MDHEN and CDR2 is SYDVKM. The V end was cut by 6 bases, the J end by 6 bases, with 15 bases between. CDR3 length: 14 residues.

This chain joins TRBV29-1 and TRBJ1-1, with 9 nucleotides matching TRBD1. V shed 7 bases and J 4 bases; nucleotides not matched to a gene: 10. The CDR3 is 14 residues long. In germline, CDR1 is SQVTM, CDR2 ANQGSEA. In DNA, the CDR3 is TGCAGCGGAGTACAGGGGGCGCGGGGCACTGAAGCTTTCTTT. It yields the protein CSGVQGARGTEAFF.

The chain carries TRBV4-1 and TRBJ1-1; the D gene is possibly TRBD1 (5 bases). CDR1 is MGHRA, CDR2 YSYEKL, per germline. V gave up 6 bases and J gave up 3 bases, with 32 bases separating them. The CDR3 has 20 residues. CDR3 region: CASRRREVSFSRDPDTEAFF. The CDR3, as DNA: TGCGCCAGCAGGAGGAGGGAGGTCAGCTTTTCCCGGGACCCGGACACTGAAGCTTTCTTT.